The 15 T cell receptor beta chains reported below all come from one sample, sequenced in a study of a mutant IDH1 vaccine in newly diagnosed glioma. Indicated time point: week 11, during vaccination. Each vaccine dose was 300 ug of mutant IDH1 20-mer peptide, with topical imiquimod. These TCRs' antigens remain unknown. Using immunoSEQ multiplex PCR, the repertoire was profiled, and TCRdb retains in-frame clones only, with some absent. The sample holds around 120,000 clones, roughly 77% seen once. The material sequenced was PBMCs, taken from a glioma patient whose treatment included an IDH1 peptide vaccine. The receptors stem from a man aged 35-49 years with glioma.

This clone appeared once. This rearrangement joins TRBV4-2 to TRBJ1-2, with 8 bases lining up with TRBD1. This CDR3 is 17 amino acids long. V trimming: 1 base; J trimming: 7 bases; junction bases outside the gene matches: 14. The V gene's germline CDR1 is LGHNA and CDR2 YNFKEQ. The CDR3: CASSQGFIGQGQLGYTF. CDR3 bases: TGTGCCAGCAGCCAAGGATTCATCGGACAGGGACAACTTGGCTACACCTTC.

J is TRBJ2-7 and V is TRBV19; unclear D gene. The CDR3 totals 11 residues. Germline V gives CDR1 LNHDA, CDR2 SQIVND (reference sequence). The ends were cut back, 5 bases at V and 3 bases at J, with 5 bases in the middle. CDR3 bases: TGTGCCAGTAGTTTCGGCTACGAGCAGTACTTC. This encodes CASSFGYEQYF.

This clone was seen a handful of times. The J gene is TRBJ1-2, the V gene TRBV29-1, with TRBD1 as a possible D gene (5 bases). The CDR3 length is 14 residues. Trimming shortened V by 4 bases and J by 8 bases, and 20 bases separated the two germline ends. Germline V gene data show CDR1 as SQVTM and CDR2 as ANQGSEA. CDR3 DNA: TGCAGCGTTGCGCCACGACAGAGAACTATGGGCTACACCTTC. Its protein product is CSVAPRQRTMGYTF.

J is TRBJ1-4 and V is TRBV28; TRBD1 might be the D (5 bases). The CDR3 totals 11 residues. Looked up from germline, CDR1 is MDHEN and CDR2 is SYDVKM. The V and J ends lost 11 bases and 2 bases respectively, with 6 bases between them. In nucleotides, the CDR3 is TGTGCCGGGGGTACTAATGAAAAACTGTTTTTT. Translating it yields CAGGTNEKLFF.

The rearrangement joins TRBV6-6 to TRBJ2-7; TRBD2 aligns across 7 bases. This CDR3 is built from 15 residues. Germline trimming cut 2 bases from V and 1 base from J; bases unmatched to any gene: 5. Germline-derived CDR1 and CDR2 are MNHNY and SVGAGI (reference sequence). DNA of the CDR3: TGTGCCAGCAGTTACGCCCCGGGAGGTTCCTACGAGCAGTACTTC. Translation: CASSYAPGGSYEQYF.

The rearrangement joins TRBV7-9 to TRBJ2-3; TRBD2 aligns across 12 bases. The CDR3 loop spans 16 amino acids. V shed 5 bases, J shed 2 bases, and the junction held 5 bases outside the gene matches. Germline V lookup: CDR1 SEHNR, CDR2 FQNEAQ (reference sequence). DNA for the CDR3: TGTGCCAGCAGCCAACGACTAGCGGGAGACACAGATACGCAGTATTTT. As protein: CASSQRLAGDTDTQYF.

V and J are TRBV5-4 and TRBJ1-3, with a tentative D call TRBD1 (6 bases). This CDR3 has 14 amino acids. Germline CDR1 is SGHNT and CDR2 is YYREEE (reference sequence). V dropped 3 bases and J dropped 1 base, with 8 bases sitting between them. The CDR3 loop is CASSSRGSGNTIYF. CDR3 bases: TGTGCCAGCAGCTCCAGGGGTTCTGGAAACACCATATATTTT.

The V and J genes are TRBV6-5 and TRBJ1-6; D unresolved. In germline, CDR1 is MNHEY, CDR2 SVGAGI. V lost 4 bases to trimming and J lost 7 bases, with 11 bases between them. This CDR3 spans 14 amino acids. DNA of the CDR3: TGTGCCAGCAGTTCCGGCGGGCCAAATTCACCCCTCCACTTT. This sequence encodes CASSSGGPNSPLHF.

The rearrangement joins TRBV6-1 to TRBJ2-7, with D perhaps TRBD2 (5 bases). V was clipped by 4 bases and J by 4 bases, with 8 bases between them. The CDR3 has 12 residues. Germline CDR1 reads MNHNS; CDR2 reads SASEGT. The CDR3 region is CASSVTRYEQYF. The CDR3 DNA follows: TGTGCCAGCAGTGTAACTAGATACGAGCAGTACTTC.

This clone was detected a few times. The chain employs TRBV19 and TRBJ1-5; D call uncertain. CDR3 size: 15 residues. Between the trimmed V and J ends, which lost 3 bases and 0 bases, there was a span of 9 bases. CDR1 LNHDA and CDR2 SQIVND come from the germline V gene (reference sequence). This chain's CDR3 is CASSIAVYSNQPQHF. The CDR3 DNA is TGTGCCAGTAGTATTGCCGTTTATAGCAATCAGCCCCAGCATTTT.

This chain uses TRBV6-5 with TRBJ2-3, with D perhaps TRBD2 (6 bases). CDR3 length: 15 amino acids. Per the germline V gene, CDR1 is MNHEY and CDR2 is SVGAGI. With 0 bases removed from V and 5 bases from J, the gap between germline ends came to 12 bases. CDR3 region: CASSYSPVRGDTQYF. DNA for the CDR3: TGTGCCAGCAGTTACTCCCCAGTGCGGGGAGATACGCAGTATTTT.

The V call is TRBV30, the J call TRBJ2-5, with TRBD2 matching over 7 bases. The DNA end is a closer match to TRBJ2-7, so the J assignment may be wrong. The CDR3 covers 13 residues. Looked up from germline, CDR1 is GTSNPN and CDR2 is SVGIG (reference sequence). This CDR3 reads CAWSPRAGLEQYF. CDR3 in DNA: TGTGCCTGGAGCCCGAGAGCGGGGCTCGAGCAGTACTTC.

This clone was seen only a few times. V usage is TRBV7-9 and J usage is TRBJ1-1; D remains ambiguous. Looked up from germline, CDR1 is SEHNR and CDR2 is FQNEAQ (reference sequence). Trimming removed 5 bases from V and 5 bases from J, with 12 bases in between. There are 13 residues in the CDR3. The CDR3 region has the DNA TGTGCCAGCAGCCTCCAACGTGGTACTGAAGCTTTCTTT. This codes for CASSLQRGTEAFF.

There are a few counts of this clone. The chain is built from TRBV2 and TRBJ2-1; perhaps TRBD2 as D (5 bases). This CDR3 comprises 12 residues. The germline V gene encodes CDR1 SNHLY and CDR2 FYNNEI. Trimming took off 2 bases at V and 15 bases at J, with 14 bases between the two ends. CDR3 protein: CASSELAGGRFF. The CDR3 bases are TGTGCCAGCAGTGAACTCGCGGGTGGGCGGTTCTTC. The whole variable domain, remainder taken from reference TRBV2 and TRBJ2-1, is EPEVTQTPSHQVTQMGQEVILRCVPISNHLYFYWYRQILGQKVEFLVSFYNNEISEKSEIFDDQFSVERPDGSNFTLKIRSTKLEDSAMYFCASSELAGGRFFGPGTRLTVL.

The DNA for the CDR3 is TGTGCCTGGAGTGCCCAGGGATTTGGGGCCAACGTCCTGACTTTC. Its protein is CAWSAQGFGANVLTF. The chain uses TRBV30 and TRBJ2-6, with D possibly matching TRBD1 (5 bases). CDR1 GTSNPN and CDR2 SVGIG come from the germline V gene (reference sequence). The V end lost 1 base, the J end lost 3 bases, and 10 bases lay between the germline ends. The CDR3 length is 15 residues.